Below, 14 T cell receptor beta chains from the same sample are listed, as sequenced in a study of CD8+CD57+ T cells in acquired aplastic anemia. Genomic DNA templated the TCR beta VDJ and CDR3 profiling. Each CDR3 protein gets one entry after TCRdb re-called the reads with MiXCR. The sample contains about 220,000 distinct CDR3 sequences, 30% to 35% of which appear only once. Sequenced input: sorted CD4+, CD8+, or CD8+CD57+ T cells (not recorded which) from PBMCs. These receptor sequences come from a human donor in good health, serving as a control.

The chain is built from TRBV10-3 and TRBJ1-2; tentatively, D is TRBD1 (6 bases). The CDR3 length is 13 residues. Germline V gives CDR1 ENHRY, CDR2 SYGVKD. The germline V and J ends were trimmed by 7 bases and 8 bases, with 17 bases remaining between them. The CDR3 DNA reads as TGTGCCATCATGGCTACCGGGGGCGACGGCTACACCTTC. Protein sequence: CAIMATGGDGYTF.

The chain carries TRBV4-2 and TRBJ2-7, with 8 bases that match TRBD2. CDR3 length: 17 amino acids. The ends lost 2 bases at V and 4 bases at J; junction bases unmatched: 13. Germline values: CDR1 LGHNA, CDR2 YNFKEQ. The CDR3 sequence: CASSQILSGSQRYEQYF. As DNA, the CDR3 is TGTGCCAGCAGCCAAATACTCAGCGGGAGCCAACGTTACGAGCAGTACTTC.

This clonotype was seen repeatedly, ten times or more. V gene TRBV2 combines with J gene TRBJ2-7; D remains unclear. Trimming stripped 1 base from V and 2 bases from J, with 18 bases between. This CDR3 has 17 amino acids. Germline V gene data show CDR1 as SNHLY and CDR2 as FYNNEI. The chain's CDR3 is CASSEGQQGQAAYEQYF. The CDR3 nucleotides read TGTGCCAGCAGTGAAGGGCAGCAAGGGCAGGCAGCCTACGAGCAGTACTTC. Filled out from reference TRBV2 and TRBJ2-7, the complete variable domain reads EPEVTQTPSHQVTQMGQEVILRCVPISNHLYFYWYRQILGQKVEFLVSFYNNEISEKSEIFDDQFSVERPDGSNFTLKIRSTKLEDSAMYFCASSEGQQGQAAYEQYFGPGTRLTVT.

The chain employs TRBV14 and TRBJ2-1; D is possibly TRBD1 or TRBD2 (5 bases each). This CDR3 has 18 amino acids. Trimming stripped 1 base from V and 0 bases from J, with 16 bases between. CDR1 is SGHDN, CDR2 FVKESK, per germline. This CDR3 is CASSQGMRGGSSYNEQFF. Written as DNA, the CDR3 is TGTGCCAGCAGCCAAGGGATGAGGGGCGGAAGCTCCTACAATGAGCAGTTCTTC.

This clonotype was detected a few times. The V call is TRBV5-1, the J call TRBJ1-2; perhaps TRBD1 as D (6 bases). The germline V and J ends were trimmed by 4 bases and 5 bases, with 18 bases remaining between them. The CDR3 runs 15 residues. Per the germline V gene, CDR1 is SGHRS and CDR2 is YFSETQ. CDR3 protein: CASSPGARGDYGYTF. The CDR3 DNA sequence: TGCGCCAGCAGCCCGGGGGCCAGGGGAGATTATGGCTACACCTTC.

V usage is TRBV9 and J usage is TRBJ2-3; 9 positions match TRBD2. Germline CDR1 is SGDLS and CDR2 is YYNGEE. The J segment lost 4 bases and the V segment lost 3 bases, leaving 6 bases of the junction unmatched. The CDR3 spans 15 residues. CDR3 coding DNA: TGTGCCAGCAGCGGAAGAAGGACTAGCGCAGATACGCAGTATTTT. Translating gives CASSGRRTSADTQYF.

In regard to this clonotype: Since no conserved phenylalanine or tryptophan closes the CDR3, a read error is the likely cause. The chain is built from TRBV24-1 and TRBJ1-5; maybe TRBD1 (5 bases). The germline V and J ends were trimmed by 11 bases and 1 base, with 17 bases remaining between them. The length of the CDR3 is 15 residues. Germline CDR1 is KGHDR and CDR2 is SFDVKD. The CDR3 nucleotides are TGTGCCAGCAGCCGAGGGACTCCCAGCAATCAGCCCCAGCATTCT. Its protein product is CASSRGTPSNQPQHS.

This clonotype was seen repeatedly, ten times or more. The J gene is TRBJ1-6, the V gene TRBV6-1; 8 bases are a match to TRBD1. CDR3 size: 15 residues. Germline V gene data show CDR1 as MNHNS and CDR2 as SASEGT. After removal of 5 bases from V and 7 bases from J, the junction contained 7 bases not matched to a gene. The CDR3 spells CASSLQGGWNSPLHF. The CDR3 DNA reads TGTGCCAGCAGTCTACAGGGGGGGTGGAATTCACCCCTCCACTTT.

This clonotype was recorded at least ten times. The rearrangement joins TRBV5-8 to TRBJ2-7, with TRBD2 identical over 8 bases. In germline, CDR1 is SGHTS, CDR2 YDEGEE. V trimming: 0 bases; J trimming: 3 bases; junction bases outside the gene matches: 5. This CDR3 comprises 15 residues. The CDR3 DNA reads as TGTGCCAGCAGCTTGGCGGGGGGGGCCAACTACGAGCAGTACTTC. Encoded protein: CASSLAGGANYEQYF.

This clonotype came up many times. The chain carries TRBV11-2 and TRBJ2-7, with 11 nucleotides matching TRBD2. V lost 6 bases and J lost 1; bases outside the gene matches: 8. The CDR3 totals 16 residues. From germline, CDR1 is SGHAT and CDR2 FQNNGV. The CDR3 protein is CASSPVAGGTSYEQYF. The DNA for the CDR3 is TGTGCCAGCAGTCCCGTAGCGGGAGGGACTTCCTACGAGCAGTACTTC.

This clonotype was seen repeatedly, ten times or more. The chain links TRBV9 to TRBJ2-5; D perhaps matches TRBD1 (5 bases). Germline CDR1 SGDLS, CDR2 YYNGEE. V lost 4 bases to trimming and J lost 1 base, with 14 bases between them. This CDR3 spans 15 amino acids. CDR3 region: CASSRTRQPQETQYF. In DNA, the CDR3 is TGTGCCAGCAGCCGTACCCGACAGCCCCAAGAGACCCAGTACTTC.

J is TRBJ1-6 and V is TRBV7-9; D possibly corresponds to TRBD1 (6 bases). The CDR3 is 13 residues long. Looked up from germline, CDR1 is SEHNR and CDR2 is FQNEAQ (reference sequence). The germline V and J ends were trimmed by 5 bases and 11 bases, with 13 bases remaining between them. The chain's CDR3 is CASSGTGNPPLHF. CDR3 bases: TGTGCCAGCAGCGGAACAGGGAATCCACCCCTCCACTTT.

This clonotype was found many times. The rearrangement uses TRBV2 and TRBJ2-5; maybe TRBD1 (6 bases). V lost 2 bases and J 1 base, leaving 8 bases between the germline ends. This CDR3 has 14 residues. Germline assignment: CDR1 SNHLY and CDR2 FYNNEI. CDR3 DNA sequence: TGTGCCAGCAGTGAAATGGACAGCCAAGAGACCCAGTACTTC. Amino acid sequence: CASSEMDSQETQYF.

This clonotype was counted many times. This chain joins TRBV7-2 and TRBJ1-5; TRBD1 aligns across 10 bases. The trim removed 5 bases at V and 6 bases at J, leaving 10 bases unmatched. This CDR3 contains 16 residues. CDR1 is SGHTA and CDR2 is FQGNSA in the germline V gene. For the CDR3, the DNA is TGTGCCAGCAGCGGACCCGGGACAGGGGAGGGTCAGCCCCAGCATTTT. Encoded protein: CASSGPGTGEGQPQHF.